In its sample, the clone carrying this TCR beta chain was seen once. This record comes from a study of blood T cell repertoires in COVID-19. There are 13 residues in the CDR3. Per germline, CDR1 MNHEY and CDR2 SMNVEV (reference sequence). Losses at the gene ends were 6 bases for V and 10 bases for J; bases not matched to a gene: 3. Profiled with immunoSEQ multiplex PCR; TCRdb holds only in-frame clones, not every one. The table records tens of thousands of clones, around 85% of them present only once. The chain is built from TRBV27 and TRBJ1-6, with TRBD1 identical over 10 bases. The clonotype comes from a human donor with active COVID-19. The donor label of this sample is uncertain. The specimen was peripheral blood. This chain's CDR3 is CASSRQGASPLHF. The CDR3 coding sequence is TGTGCCAGCAGCCGACAGGGGGCGTCACCCCTCCACTTT.